Detailed here is one T cell receptor (beta chain). The antigen it binds to is not known. No base-level quality is on record; no much larger clone is a single base apart. The time point label corresponds to: persistent/refractory GD, antithyroid drugs over 5 years with positive TRAb. For both TCR sequencing and RNA sequencing, RNA was extracted from PBMCs in TRIzol. The diagnosis of Graves' disease was made according to American Thyroid Association guidelines. Patients for the study were recruited at an endocrinology department in Xi'an, China. Each patient gave about 9.1 milliliters of peripheral blood, collected in an EDTA anticoagulant tube. Ficoll Paque Plus density gradient separation was used to isolate PBMCs, and no additional T cell sorting was done. RNA quality was checked with an Agilent 2100 Bioanalyzer and agarose gel, and concentration with a NanoDrop 2000. This entry comes from a study of regulatory T cells in long-lasting Graves disease (dated by TCRdb to 2020 to 2022). Looking at the study overall: Persistent Graves' disease was defined as antithyroid drug treatment for over 5 years with persistently positive TSH receptor autoantibodies. This study used TCR sequencing and RNA sequencing of peripheral blood to compare persistent Graves' disease patients against newly diagnosed Graves' disease patients. The study was conducted in China and was registered as a clinical trial. A total of around 35 samples were covered by TCR sequencing, comprising approximately 13 persistent and 20 or so newly diagnosed Graves' disease patients. Persistent Graves' disease patients in the clinical cohort had taken antithyroid drugs for roughly ten years on average.

What the authors observed across the whole study: More public clonotypes were shared among persistent patients (more than 2,500) than among newly diagnosed patients (966). The small sample size was acknowledged by the authors as a limitation that may reduce accuracy. Persistent disease showed preferential use of TRBV28, TRBJ1-2 and TRBJ2-5, whereas newly diagnosed disease favored TRBV20-1 and TRBJ2-1. Compared with newly diagnosed patients, persistent Graves' disease patients had lower TCR Shannon entropy and fewer highly expanded clones, which suggests clonal expansion. Peripheral blood alone was examined, since thyroid tissue, which constituted the primary lesion, could not be accessed. Sequencing and analysis were restricted to the TCR beta chain.

In the germline V gene, CDR1 corresponds to MDHEN and CDR2 to SYDVKM. Cut back by 6 bases and 2 bases, the V and J ends lie 23 bases apart. Including cysteine and phenylalanine, the CDR3 has 19 amino acids. Just the 57-base CDR3 DNA is kept, in frame starting at base 1. Library preparation employed multiplex PCR. For sequencing, an Illumina HiSeq 4000 was employed. To build TCR beta libraries, CDR3 regions were amplified by Arm-PCR using iRepertoire HTBI primers. PCR products were gel purified before sequencing. From the authors' description of their analysis: Gene usage analysis of CDR3 amino acid clonotypes relied on the approximately 60 TRBV and 13 to 15 TRBJ segments identified across samples. Filtered high-quality paired reads were merged into contigs using COPE and FqMerger. BLAST was used to align contigs to IMGT TRBV, TRBD and TRBJ reference genes, with CDR3 defined following IMGT. Highly expanded clones were defined as clonotypes with a frequency above 0.1%. Repertoire diversity was measured by Shannon entropy, and V-J evenness by the Gini coefficient. A clonotype found in more than one individual was treated as public. Using fastp at Q25 and MiXCR, TCRdb reprocessed the public reads and kept productive beta chains. Each CDR3 protein appears once, grouped with its most common genes and DNA. The V and J calls follow TCRdb's processing rather than the paper's. For this sample the table gives 360,000 or so distinct CDR3 sequences, of which more than 20% were detected only once. The ten largest clones add up to about 29% of the sample.

The TCR originated in a woman in her 40s with Graves disease. Donor details come from another sample of the same person, matched by shared clones. The sequencing used peripheral blood mononuclear cells (PBMCs), collected when the disease was refractory, from a patient treated with antithyroid drugs. The rearrangement joined TRBV28 to TRBJ2-6; there is no confident call for the D gene. The sequence in DNA is TGTGCCAGCAGCTTAGTCGAGCCCACCCAAGGAACTGGGGCCAACGTCCTGACTTTC. It encodes CASSLVEPTQGTGANVLTF.